This TCR beta chain stems from a study of blood T cell repertoires in COVID-19. Study overall: Samples representing acute and convalescent COVID-19 were sourced from the United States, Italy and Spain. From T cells, B-cell-depleted T cells, or PBMCs came the material, which was cDNA or gDNA.

Authors' data handling: Nucleated cell counts were estimated from reference gene primer amplification. Clones were read by immunoSEQ multiplex PCR, and TCRdb kept only the in-frame ones, dropping some. V and J calls and clone size are given by that table; D and trimming were obtained from the DNA. The sample lists more than 45,000 clones; roughly 91% were seen once. V was shortened by 6 bases and J by 3 bases, with 15 bases between the two germline ends. This CDR3 contains 15 residues. The germline gives CDR1 MNHNY, CDR2 SVGAGI (reference sequence). The sequence came from a human donor in a cohort sampled during active COVID-19. The genes are TRBV6-6 and TRBJ2-1; D is possibly TRBD2 (5 bases). Source material: peripheral blood. CDR3 sequence reads: CASSHRGRIYNEQFF. The CDR3 DNA sequence: TGTGCCAGCAGCCACCGAGGGCGGATCTACAATGAGCAGTTCTTC.